This T cell receptor beta chain derives from a study of CD8 T cells in ankylosing spondylitis. General study points: Within matched ankylosing spondylitis synovial fluid, disease-linked clones were reportedly significantly enriched. Clones linked to disease, bearing a CD8+ phenotype, were relatively rare in peripheral blood. Seemingly characteristic of ankylosing spondylitis blood was a TCR beta motif consisting of 7 or 8 highly homologous variants.

Germline V CDR1 and CDR2: KGHSY, FQNENV. The CDR3 contains 15 residues. Trimming took 6 bases from V and 1 from J; bases not matched to a gene: 6. Regarding this clonotype: Its specificity is not known.

Construction of TCR beta libraries was performed using quantitative 5'-RACE with molecular barcodes. Using its own MiXCR run on the 5' RACE reads, TCRdb lists one record per CDR3 protein. The sample holds some 240,000 distinct CDR3 sequences, over 15% seen once. This TCR was sampled from a male donor with ankylosing spondylitis or in good health (not recorded which). This chain links TRBV16 with TRBJ2-7; TRBD2 agrees at 10 bases. Sample: blood, either unsorted or a sorted T cell fraction (not recorded which). The CDR3 DNA reads as TGTGCCAGCAGTAATCAACTAGCGGGGTCCTACGAGCAGTACTTC. Translating it yields CASSNQLAGSYEQYF.